A single sample gave rise to the 26 T cell receptor beta chains below, sequenced in a study of T-cell memory formation after mild COVID-19. TCRdb ran MiXCR on the 5' RACE reads and lists one entry per CDR3 protein. Of roughly 580,000 distinct CDR3 sequences listed, approximately 18% are singletons. The sample was PBMCs or a T cell subset sorted from them (not recorded which). These receptors all stem from an adult woman who had mild COVID-19 (a few samples of this study predate the infection). Cell type and time point are not known.

The V call is TRBV12-3 or TRBV12-4, the J call TRBJ2-5; no definite D call. Trimming shortened V by 0 bases and J by 5 bases, and 4 bases separated the two germline ends. The CDR3 is 12 residues long. DNA of the CDR3: TGTGCCAGCAGTTTAGCGGCTGAGACCCAGTACTTC. It is translated as CASSLAAETQYF.

In its sample, this clonotype was seen a few times. The chain joins TRBV14 to TRBJ2-2; D unresolved. The germline gives CDR1 SGHDN, CDR2 FVKESK. This CDR3 spans 15 amino acids. Trimming pared 4 bases from V and 0 bases from J, leaving 9 bases between. Here the CDR3 DNA reads TGTGCCAGCAGCCTTATCACAGCGAACACCGGGGAGCTGTTTTTT. It translates to CASSLITANTGELFF.

The chain combines TRBV4-1 with TRBJ2-5; tentatively, D is TRBD2 (5 bases). CDR1 is MGHRA, CDR2 YSYEKL, per germline. This CDR3 region has 15 residues. V was clipped by 1 base and J by 14 bases, with 23 bases between them. CDR3 residues: CASSQGGQMGARRYF. The CDR3 DNA sequence: TGCGCCAGCAGCCAAGGAGGGCAAATGGGCGCACGGCGCTACTTC.

The V gene is TRBV18, the J gene TRBJ1-5, with D uncertain. The V gene lost 1 base and the J gene lost 5 bases, with 9 bases spanning the gap. This CDR3 is built from 14 residues. Germline V gives CDR1 KGHSH, CDR2 LQKENI. CDR3 amino acids: CASSPLTTDQPQHF. The CDR3 DNA follows: TGTGCCAGCTCACCACTGACGACCGATCAGCCCCAGCATTTT.

This clonotype was seen only a few times. The genes are TRBV7-8 and TRBJ2-5; 7 bases agree with TRBD2. The V segment lost 6 bases and the J segment 2 bases; nucleotides outside the gene matches: 12. Germline CDR1 and CDR2: SGHVS and FQNEAQ. The CDR3 is made up of 16 amino acids. CDR3 DNA sequence: TGTGCCAGCAGTCGAACTGGCGGGAGCCTTCAAGAGACCCAGTACTTC. It is translated as CASSRTGGSLQETQYF.

The chain is built from TRBV5-1 and TRBJ2-1; the D gene is possibly TRBD2 (5 bases). Germline-derived CDR1 and CDR2 are SGHRS and YFSETQ. Trimming took off 0 bases at V and 4 bases at J, with 14 bases between the two ends. The CDR3 contains 16 residues. CDR3 sequence reads: CASSLGGPIDYNEQFF. CDR3 sequence (DNA): TGCGCCAGCAGCTTGGGAGGGCCGATAGATTACAATGAGCAGTTCTTC.

The chain combines TRBV20-1 with TRBJ2-2; D gene ambiguous. CDR1 and CDR2 from the germline V gene are DFQATT and SNEGSKA (reference sequence). The CDR3 is made up of 12 amino acids. V was shortened by 3 bases and J by 7 bases, with 9 bases between the two germline ends. CDR3 sequence (DNA): TGCAGTGCTAGGAGCCCTGGCGGGGAGCTGTTTTTT. Its translation: CSARSPGGELFF.

This chain connects TRBV6-5 to TRBJ2-1; D is perhaps TRBD2 (5 bases). The CDR3 totals 12 residues. V was shortened by 0 bases and J by 10 bases, with 7 bases between the two germline ends. Germline lookup yields CDR1 MNHEY and CDR2 SVGAGI. CDR3 DNA: TGTGCCAGCAGTTACTCCACGGGAGAGCAGTTCTTC. Translation gives CASSYSTGEQFF.

The chain is built from TRBV4-1 and TRBJ1-4; 7 nucleotides agree with TRBD1. The CDR3 sequence is 16 residues long. From germline, CDR1 is MGHRA and CDR2 YSYEKL. Trimming took 3 bases from V and 6 from J; bases not matched to a gene: 10. For the CDR3, the DNA is TGCGCCAGCAGCCAGCAGACAGGGTCGGTTCATGAAAAACTGTTTTTT. Translated: CASSQQTGSVHEKLFF.

This clonotype was counted at least ten times. V is TRBV7-2 and J is TRBJ2-1; 11 positions agree with TRBD2. J gave up 7 bases and V 1 base, and 9 bases lay outside the gene matches. Germline V gives CDR1 SGHTA, CDR2 FQGNSA. This CDR3 has 17 residues. The CDR3 DNA is TGTGCCAGCAGCTTAGAGCTAGCGGGAGGTCTCCTGAATGAGCAGTTCTTC. Amino acid sequence: CASSLELAGGLLNEQFF.

The rearrangement links TRBV7-9 to TRBJ1-1; no firm D call. The CDR3 has 13 amino acids. V lost 7 bases to trimming and J lost 1 base, with 10 bases between them. The V gene's germline CDR1 is SEHNR and CDR2 FQNEAQ (reference sequence). The CDR3 is CASILRGNTEAFF. CDR3 DNA sequence: TGTGCCAGCATCCTACGGGGGAACACTGAAGCTTTCTTT.

V and J are TRBV12-3 or TRBV12-4 and TRBJ1-1, with D possibly matching TRBD1 (6 bases). This CDR3 is built from 15 residues. The ends were cut back, 7 bases at V and 0 bases at J, with 15 bases in the middle. The CDR3 loop reads CASTRGIKLNTEAFF. Here the CDR3 DNA reads TGTGCCAGCACGAGGGGGATAAAGCTGAACACTGAAGCTTTCTTT.

The gene calls are TRBV4-1 and TRBJ2-2; no clear D gene. V was trimmed by 2 bases and J by 3 bases, leaving 10 bases between them. This CDR3 has 15 amino acids. Germline lookup yields CDR1 MGHRA and CDR2 YSYEKL. The DNA of the CDR3 is TGCGCCAGCAGCCAAAATCCCGGGTACACCGGGGAGCTGTTTTTT. It is translated as CASSQNPGYTGELFF.

There are a few counts of this clonotype. The chain recombines TRBV24-1 with TRBJ2-1; D is uncertain. This CDR3 is built from 12 residues. Germline V gene sequence: CDR1 KGHDR, CDR2 SFDVKD. The V gene lost 4 bases and the J gene lost 5 bases, with 5 bases spanning the gap. The CDR3 DNA follows: TGTGCCACCAGTGAAGTTAACAATGAGCAGTTCTTC. Translated: CATSEVNNEQFF.

The V and J genes are TRBV4-1 and TRBJ1-5, with 7 bases lining up with TRBD1. CDR3 length equals 14 residues. Germline-derived CDR1 and CDR2 are MGHRA and YSYEKL. The junction had 2 bases not matched to a gene; V was cut back by 1 base and J by 5 bases. CDR3: CASSQGQGDQPQHF. DNA of the CDR3: TGCGCCAGCAGCCAAGGACAGGGTGATCAGCCCCAGCATTTT.

This clonotype has at least ten counts. The CDR3 DNA reads as TGTGCCAGCGCGTTAAGTCCAGCGTTACTCCAAGAGACCCAGTACTTC. Amino acids: CASALSPALLQETQYF. The chain links TRBV5-4 to TRBJ2-5, with D hard to call. Trimming stripped 7 bases from V and 1 base from J, with 20 bases between. The CDR3 is made up of 16 amino acids. Germline CDR1 is SGHNT and CDR2 is YYREEE (reference sequence).

The chain couples TRBV5-6 to TRBJ2-5, with D uncertain. CDR3 length: 15 residues. The ends were cut back, 2 bases at V and 5 bases at J, with 16 bases in the middle. Germline CDR1 is SGHDT and CDR2 is YYEEEE. This chain's CDR3 is CASSFGFKQAETQYF. Here the CDR3 DNA reads TGTGCCAGCAGCTTCGGTTTCAAGCAGGCGGAGACCCAGTACTTC.

This clonotype appeared a few times. V usage is TRBV7-3 and J usage is TRBJ2-1, with a weak D call TRBD2 (5 bases). The CDR3 runs to 14 residues. The V end lost 5 bases, the J end lost 6 bases, and 14 bases lay between the germline ends. CDR1 and CDR2 from the germline V gene are SGHTA and FQGTGA. This CDR3 reads CASSLLGIGNEQFF. The CDR3 nucleotides are TGTGCCAGCAGCCTACTAGGTATCGGCAATGAGCAGTTCTTC.

This sequence joins TRBV6-2 or TRBV6-3 and TRBJ1-2; 7 positions agree with TRBD1. The germline V gene has CDR1 MNHEY and CDR2 SVGEGT. CDR3 size: 14 residues. J lost 5 bases, V lost 6 bases, and 9 bases had no gene match. CDR3 DNA sequence: TGTGCCAGCAGCAACGACAGGGTGGTTTATGGCTACACCTTC. It yields the protein CASSNDRVVYGYTF.

The chain's CDR3 is CSAKRSAGRDETQYF. CDR3 nucleotide sequence: TGCAGTGCCAAAAGGTCGGCTGGCCGGGATGAGACCCAGTACTTC. This chain connects TRBV20-1 to TRBJ2-5, with D possibly TRBD2 on 5 matching bases. The CDR3 spans 15 residues. The V end was cut by 6 bases, the J end by 5 bases, with 22 bases between. The germline gives CDR1 DFQATT, CDR2 SNEGSKA (reference sequence).

This sequence joins TRBV5-1 and TRBJ2-5; 15 bases map to TRBD2. The CDR3 totals 18 residues. The trim removed 0 bases at V and 5 bases at J, leaving 8 bases unmatched. Looked up from germline, CDR1 is SGHRS and CDR2 is YFSETQ. Written as DNA, the CDR3 is TGCGCCAGCAGCTTGGTGGCCCGCGGACTAGCGGGGGGGGAGACCCAGTACTTC. It encodes CASSLVARGLAGGETQYF.

This clonotype has a handful of counts. J is TRBJ1-1 and V is TRBV6-5; D is ambiguous. Germline CDR1 MNHEY, CDR2 SVGAGI. The ends were cut back, 8 bases at V and 0 bases at J, with 22 bases in the middle. The CDR3 contains 17 residues. The CDR3 loop reads CASSHGRVGWMNTEAFF. The CDR3 DNA reads as TGTGCCAGCTCCCATGGGAGGGTAGGGTGGATGAACACTGAAGCTTTCTTT.

This chain uses TRBV29-1 with TRBJ1-1; D is uncertain. Germline V gene data show CDR1 as SQVTM and CDR2 as ANQGSEA. CDR3 size: 13 residues. The V gene lost 5 bases and the J gene lost 3 bases, with 13 bases spanning the gap. CDR3 in DNA: TGCAGCGTTCGCCGAAACAGAGACACTGAAGCTTTCTTT. Translated: CSVRRNRDTEAFF.

The chain has TRBV5-1 and TRBJ2-3; 11 bases are shared with TRBD1. CDR3 length: 18 residues. With 1 base clipped from V and 3 bases from J, the junction kept 10 bases outside the gene matches. Germline CDR1 SGHRS, CDR2 YFSETQ. CDR3 sequence reads: CASSLLGKGTGGTDTQYF. The CDR3, as DNA: TGCGCCAGCAGCTTGTTGGGAAAGGGGACAGGGGGGACAGATACGCAGTATTTT.

This clonotype came up a few times. The CDR3 nucleotides are TGTGCCAGCAGCCAGGGCTCGGGTTTTTTGGGCACTGAAGCTTTCTTT. This sequence encodes CASSQGSGFLGTEAFF. This chain links TRBV7-9 with TRBJ1-1; D is possibly TRBD1 (5 bases). This CDR3 is built from 16 residues. Per the germline V gene, CDR1 is SEHNR and CDR2 is FQNEAQ (reference sequence). Trimming pared 5 bases from V and 4 bases from J, leaving 20 bases between. The complete variable domain, with remaining parts taken from reference TRBV7-9 and TRBJ1-1, reads DTGVSQNPRHKITKRGQNVTFRCDPISEHNRLYWYRQTLGQGPEFLTYFQNEAQLEKSRLLSDRFSAERPKGSFSTLEIQRTEQGDSAMYLCASSQGSGFLGTEAFFGQGTRLTVV.

The rearrangement links TRBV20-1 to TRBJ2-7; D is perhaps TRBD1 (5 bases). The CDR3 is 13 amino acids. Germline CDR1 is DFQATT and CDR2 is SNEGSKA (reference sequence). V gave up 6 bases and J gave up 4 bases, with 16 bases separating them. DNA for the CDR3: TGCAGTGCCACTCCCCAGACAGATTACGAGCAGTACTTC. Translation gives CSATPQTDYEQYF.